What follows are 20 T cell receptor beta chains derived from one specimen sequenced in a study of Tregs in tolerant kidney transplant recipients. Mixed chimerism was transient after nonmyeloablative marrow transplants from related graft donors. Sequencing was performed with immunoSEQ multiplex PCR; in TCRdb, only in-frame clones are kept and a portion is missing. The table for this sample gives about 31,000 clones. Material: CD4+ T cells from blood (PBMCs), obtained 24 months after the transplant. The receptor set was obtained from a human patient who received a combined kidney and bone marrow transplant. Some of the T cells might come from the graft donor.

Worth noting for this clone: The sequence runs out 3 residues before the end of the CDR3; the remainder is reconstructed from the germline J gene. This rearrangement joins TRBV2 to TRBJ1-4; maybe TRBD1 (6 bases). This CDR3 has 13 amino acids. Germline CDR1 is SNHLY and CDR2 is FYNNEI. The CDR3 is CASSPRPRQELFF. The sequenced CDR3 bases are TGTGCCAGCAGTCCCAGACCCCGACAGGAA.

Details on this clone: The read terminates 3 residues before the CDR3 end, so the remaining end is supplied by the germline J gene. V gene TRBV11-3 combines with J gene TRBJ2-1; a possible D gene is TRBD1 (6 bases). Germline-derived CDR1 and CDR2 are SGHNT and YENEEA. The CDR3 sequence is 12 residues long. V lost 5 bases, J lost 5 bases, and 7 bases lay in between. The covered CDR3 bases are TGTGCCAGCAGCGGGACAAACAATGAG. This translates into CASSGTNNE. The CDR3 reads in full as CASSGTNNEQFF.

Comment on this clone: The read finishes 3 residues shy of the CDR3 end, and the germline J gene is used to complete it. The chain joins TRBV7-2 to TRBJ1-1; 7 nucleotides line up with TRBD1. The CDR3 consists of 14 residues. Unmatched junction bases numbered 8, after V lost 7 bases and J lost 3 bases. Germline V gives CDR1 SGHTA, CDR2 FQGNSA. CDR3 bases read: TGTGCCAGCACTAGACAGGGAGGGGACACTGAA. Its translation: CASTRQGGDTE. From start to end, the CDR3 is CASTRQGGDTEAFF. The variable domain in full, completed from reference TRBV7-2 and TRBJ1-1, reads GAGVSQSPSNKVTEKGKDVELRCDPISGHTALYWYRQSLGQGLEFLIYFQGNSAPDKSGLPSDRFSAERTGGSVSTLTIQRTQQEDSAVYLCASTRQGGDTEAFFGQGTRLTVV.

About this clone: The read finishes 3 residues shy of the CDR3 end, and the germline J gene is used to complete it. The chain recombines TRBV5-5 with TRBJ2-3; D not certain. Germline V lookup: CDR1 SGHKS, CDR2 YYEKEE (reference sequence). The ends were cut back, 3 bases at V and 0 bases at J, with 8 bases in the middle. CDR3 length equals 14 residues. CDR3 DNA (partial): TGTGCCAGCAGCTGGGCCACTAGCACAGATACG. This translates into CASSWATSTDT. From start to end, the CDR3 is CASSWATSTDTQYF.

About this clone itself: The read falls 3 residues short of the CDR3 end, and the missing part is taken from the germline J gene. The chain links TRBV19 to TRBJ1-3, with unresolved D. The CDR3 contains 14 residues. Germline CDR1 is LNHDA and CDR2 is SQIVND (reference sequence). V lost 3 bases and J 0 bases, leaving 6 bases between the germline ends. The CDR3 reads CASSMGASGNTIYF. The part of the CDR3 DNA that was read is TGTGCCAGTAGTATGGGCGCCTCTGGAAACACC. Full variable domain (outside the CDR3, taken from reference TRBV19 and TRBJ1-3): DGGITQSPKYLFRKEGQNVTLSCEQNLNHDAMYWYRQDPGQGLRLIYYSQIVNDFQKGDIAEGYSVSREKKESFPLTVTSAQKNPTAFYLCASSMGASGNTIYFGEGSWLTVV.

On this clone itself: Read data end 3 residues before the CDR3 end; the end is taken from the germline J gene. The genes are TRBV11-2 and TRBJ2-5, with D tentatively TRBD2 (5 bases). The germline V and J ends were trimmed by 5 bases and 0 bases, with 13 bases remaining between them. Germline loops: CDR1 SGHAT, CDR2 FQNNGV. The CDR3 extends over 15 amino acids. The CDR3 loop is CASSIGPGYQETQYF. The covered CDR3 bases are TGTGCCAGCAGCATAGGACCGGGGTACCAAGAGACC.

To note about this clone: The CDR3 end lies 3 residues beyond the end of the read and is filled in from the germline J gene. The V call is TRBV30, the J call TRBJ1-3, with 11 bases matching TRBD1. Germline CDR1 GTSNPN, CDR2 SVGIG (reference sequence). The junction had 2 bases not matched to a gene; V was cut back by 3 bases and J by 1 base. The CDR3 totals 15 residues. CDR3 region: CAWRGTGGSGNTIYF. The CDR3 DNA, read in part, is TGTGCCTGGAGGGGGACAGGGGGTTCTGGAAACACC.

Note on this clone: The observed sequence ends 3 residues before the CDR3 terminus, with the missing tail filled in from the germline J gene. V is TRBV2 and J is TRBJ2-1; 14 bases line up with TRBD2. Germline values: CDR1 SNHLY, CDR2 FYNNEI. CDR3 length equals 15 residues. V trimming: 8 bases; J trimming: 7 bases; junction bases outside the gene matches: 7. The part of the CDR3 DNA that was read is TGTGCCAGCTGTCCCTGGACTAGCGGGAGGAATGAG. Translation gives CASCPWTSGRNE. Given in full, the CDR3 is CASCPWTSGRNEQFF.

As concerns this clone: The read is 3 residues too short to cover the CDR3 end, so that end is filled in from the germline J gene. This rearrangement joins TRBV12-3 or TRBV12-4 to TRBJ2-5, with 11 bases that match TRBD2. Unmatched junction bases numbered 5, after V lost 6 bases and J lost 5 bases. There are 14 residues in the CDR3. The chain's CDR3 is CASSTTSGVETQYF. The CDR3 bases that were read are TGTGCCAGCAGCACGACTAGCGGGGTTGAGACC.

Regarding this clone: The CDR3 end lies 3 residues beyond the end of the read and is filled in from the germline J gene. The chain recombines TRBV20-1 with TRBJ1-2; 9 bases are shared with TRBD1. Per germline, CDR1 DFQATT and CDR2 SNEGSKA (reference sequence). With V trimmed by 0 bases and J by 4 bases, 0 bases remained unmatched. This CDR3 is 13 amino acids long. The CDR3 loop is CSARETGGYGYTF. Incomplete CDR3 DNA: TGCAGTGCTAGAGAGACAGGGGGCTATGGC.

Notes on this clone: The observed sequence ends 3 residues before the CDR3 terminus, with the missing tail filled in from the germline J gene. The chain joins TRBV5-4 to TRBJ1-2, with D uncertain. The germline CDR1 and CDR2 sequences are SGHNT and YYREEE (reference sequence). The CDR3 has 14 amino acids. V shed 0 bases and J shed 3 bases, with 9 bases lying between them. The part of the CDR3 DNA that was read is TGTGCCAGCAGCTTGGAAGAGGCAGACTATGGC. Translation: CASSLEEADYG. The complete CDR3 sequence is CASSLEEADYGYTF.

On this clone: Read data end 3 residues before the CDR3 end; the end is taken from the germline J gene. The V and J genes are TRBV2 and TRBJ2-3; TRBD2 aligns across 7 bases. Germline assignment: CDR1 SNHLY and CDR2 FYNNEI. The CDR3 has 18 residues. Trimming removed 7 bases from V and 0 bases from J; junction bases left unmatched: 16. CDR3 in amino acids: CASNPEAASGHSTDTQYF. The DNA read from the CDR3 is TGTGCCAGCAACCCCGAAGCGGCTAGCGGTCATAGCACAGATACG.

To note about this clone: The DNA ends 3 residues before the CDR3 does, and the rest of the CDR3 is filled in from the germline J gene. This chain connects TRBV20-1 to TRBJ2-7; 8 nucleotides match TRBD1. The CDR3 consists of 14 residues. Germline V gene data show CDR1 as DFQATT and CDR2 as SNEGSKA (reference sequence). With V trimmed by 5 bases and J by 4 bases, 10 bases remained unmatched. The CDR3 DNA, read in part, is TGCAGTGCTTACGACAGGGGTCGAATGTACGAG. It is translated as CSAYDRGRMYE. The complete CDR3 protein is CSAYDRGRMYEQYF.

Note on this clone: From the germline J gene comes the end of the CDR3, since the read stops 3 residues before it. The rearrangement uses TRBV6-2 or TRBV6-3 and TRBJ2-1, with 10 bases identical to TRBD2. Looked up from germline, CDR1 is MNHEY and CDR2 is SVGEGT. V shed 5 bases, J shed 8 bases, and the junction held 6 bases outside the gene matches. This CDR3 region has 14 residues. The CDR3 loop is CASSLPSGSDEQFF. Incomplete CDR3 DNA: TGTGCCAGCAGTCTCCCTAGCGGGAGCGATGAG.

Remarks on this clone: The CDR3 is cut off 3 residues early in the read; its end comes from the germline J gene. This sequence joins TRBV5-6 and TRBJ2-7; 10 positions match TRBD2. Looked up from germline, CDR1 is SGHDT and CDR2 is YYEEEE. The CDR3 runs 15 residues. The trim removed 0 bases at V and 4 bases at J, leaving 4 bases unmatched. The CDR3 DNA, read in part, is TGTGCCAGCAGCTTGGTTCTAGCGGGAGAATACGAG. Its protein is CASSLVLAGEYE. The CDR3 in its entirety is CASSLVLAGEYEQYF.

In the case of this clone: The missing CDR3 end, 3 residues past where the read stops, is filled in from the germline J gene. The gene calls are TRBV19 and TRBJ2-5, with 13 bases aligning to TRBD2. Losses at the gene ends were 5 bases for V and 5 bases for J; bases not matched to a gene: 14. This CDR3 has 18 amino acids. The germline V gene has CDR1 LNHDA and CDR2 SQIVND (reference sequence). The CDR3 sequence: CASSSRRTSGRGAETQYF. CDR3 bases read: TGTGCCAGTAGTTCCCGACGGACTAGCGGGAGAGGGGCGGAGACC. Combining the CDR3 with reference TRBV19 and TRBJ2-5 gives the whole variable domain DGGITQSPKYLFRKEGQNVTLSCEQNLNHDAMYWYRQDPGQGLRLIYYSQIVNDFQKGDIAEGYSVSREKKESFPLTVTSAQKNPTAFYLCASSSRRTSGRGAETQYFGPGTRLLVL.

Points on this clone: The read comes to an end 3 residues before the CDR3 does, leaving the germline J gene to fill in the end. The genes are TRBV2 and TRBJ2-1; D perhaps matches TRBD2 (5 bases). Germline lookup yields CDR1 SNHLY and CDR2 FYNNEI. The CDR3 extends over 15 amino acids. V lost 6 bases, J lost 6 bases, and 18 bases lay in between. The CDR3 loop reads CASRETGKGANEQFF. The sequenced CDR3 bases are TGTGCCAGCAGGGAGACGGGGAAGGGTGCCAATGAG.

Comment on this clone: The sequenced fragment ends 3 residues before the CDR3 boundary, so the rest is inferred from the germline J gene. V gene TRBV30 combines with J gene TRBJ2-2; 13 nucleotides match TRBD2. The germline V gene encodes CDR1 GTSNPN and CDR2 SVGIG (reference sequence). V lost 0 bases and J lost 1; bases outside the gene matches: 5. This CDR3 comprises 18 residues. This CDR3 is CAWSVPTSGRGNTGELFF. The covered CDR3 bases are TGTGCCTGGAGTGTACCTACTAGCGGGAGGGGGAACACCGGGGAG.

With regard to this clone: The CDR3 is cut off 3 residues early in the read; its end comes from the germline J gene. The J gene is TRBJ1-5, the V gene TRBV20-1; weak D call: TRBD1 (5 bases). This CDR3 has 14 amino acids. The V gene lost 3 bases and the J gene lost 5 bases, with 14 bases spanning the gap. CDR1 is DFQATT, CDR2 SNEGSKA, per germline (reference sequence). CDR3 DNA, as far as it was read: TGCAGTGCTAGTTCAGGGACTAATCATCAGCCC. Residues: CSASSGTNHQP. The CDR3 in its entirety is CSASSGTNHQPQHF.

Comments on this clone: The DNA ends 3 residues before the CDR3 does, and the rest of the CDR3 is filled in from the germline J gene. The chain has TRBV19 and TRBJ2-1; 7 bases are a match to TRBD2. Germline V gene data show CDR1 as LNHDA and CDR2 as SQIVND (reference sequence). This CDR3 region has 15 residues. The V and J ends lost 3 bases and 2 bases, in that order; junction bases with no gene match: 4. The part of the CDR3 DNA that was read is TGTGCCAGTAGTATTCTAGCGGATCCCTACAATGAG. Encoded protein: CASSILADPYNE. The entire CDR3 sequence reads CASSILADPYNEQFF.